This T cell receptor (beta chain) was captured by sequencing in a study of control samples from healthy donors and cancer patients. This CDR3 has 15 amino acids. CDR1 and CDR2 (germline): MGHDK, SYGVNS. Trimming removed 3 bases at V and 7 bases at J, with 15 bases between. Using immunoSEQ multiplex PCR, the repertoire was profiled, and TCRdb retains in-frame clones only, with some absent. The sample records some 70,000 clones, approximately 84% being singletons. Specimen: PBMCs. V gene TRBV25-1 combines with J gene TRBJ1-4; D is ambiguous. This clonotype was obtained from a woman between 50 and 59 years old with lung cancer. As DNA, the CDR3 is TGTGCCAGCAGTGACTTGACCGAGCGGGGTGAAAAACTGTTTTTT. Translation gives CASSDLTERGEKLFF.